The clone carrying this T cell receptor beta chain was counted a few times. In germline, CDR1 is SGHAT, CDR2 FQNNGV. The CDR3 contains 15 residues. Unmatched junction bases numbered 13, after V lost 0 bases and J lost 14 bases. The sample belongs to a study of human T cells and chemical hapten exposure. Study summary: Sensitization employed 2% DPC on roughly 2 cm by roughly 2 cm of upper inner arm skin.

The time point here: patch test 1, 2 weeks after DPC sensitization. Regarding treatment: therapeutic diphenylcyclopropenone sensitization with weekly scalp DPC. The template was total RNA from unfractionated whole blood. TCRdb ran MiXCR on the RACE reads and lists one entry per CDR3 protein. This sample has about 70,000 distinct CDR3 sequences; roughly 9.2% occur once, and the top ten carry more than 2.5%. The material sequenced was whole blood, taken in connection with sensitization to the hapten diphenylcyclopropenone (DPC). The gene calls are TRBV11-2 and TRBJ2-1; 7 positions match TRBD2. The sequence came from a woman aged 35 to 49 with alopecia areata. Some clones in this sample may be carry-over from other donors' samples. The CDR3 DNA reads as TGTGCCAGCAGCTTAGAATCGGGGGGTATAAGTTGGGAGTTCTTC. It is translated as CASSLESGGISWEFF.